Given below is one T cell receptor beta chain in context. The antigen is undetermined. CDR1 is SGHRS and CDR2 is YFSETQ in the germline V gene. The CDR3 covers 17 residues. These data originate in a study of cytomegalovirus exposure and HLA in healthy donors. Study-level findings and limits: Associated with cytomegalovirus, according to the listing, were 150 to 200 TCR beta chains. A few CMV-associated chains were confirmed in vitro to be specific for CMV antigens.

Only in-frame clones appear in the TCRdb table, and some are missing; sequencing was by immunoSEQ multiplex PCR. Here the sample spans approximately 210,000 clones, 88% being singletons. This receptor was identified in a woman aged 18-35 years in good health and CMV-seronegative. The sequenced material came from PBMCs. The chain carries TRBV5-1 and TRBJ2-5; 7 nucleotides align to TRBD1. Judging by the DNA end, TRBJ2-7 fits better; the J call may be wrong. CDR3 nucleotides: TGCGCCAGCAGCTTTGGAACCCTCCGGGACAGAGGAGACGAGCAGTACTTC. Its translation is CASSFGTLRDRGDEQYF.